This entry describes one T cell receptor (beta chain). This sample was included in a study of blood T cell repertoires in COVID-19. Profiled with immunoSEQ multiplex PCR; TCRdb holds only in-frame clones, not every one. The table records 540,000 or so clones, about 89% of them present only once. The V and J ends lost 3 bases and 7 bases respectively, with 13 bases between them. The CDR3 consists of 15 residues. Germline CDR1 and CDR2: LGHDT and YNNKEL (reference sequence). V usage is TRBV3-1 (or the pseudogene TRBV3-2) and J usage is TRBJ1-6, with a possible D match to TRBD1 (5 bases). The sequenced sample consisted of peripheral blood. The TCR originated in a woman aged 45-60 years with COVID-19, enrolled during active disease. The CDR3: CASSHSRTLNSPLHF. The DNA of the CDR3 is TGTGCCAGCAGCCATAGCCGGACATTGAATTCACCCCTCCACTTT.